One sample yielded the 32 T cell receptor beta chains listed below, sequenced in a study of radiotherapy plus CTLA-4 blockade in lung cancer. TCRdb keeps only in-frame clones here, not all; method: immunoSEQ multiplex PCR. The sample includes tens of thousands of clones, approximately 84% of them seen just once. The sequences come from peripheral blood, collected from a patient treated with radiotherapy plus ipilimumab. The receptors stem from a human donor with non-small cell lung cancer whose response to radiotherapy plus ipilimumab could not be evaluated.

The chain joins TRBV28 to TRBJ1-3; 9 nucleotides match TRBD1. Per germline, CDR1 MDHEN and CDR2 SYDVKM. V was clipped by 5 bases and J by 7 bases; unmatched bases: 6. The CDR3 loop spans 14 amino acids. CDR3 DNA: TGTGCCAGCAGTCCGCACAGGGGGCCGAACACCATATATTTT. Its translation is CASSPHRGPNTIYF. Drawing the rest from reference TRBV28 and TRBJ1-3, the complete variable domain is DVKVTQSSRYLVKRTGEKVFLECVQDMDHENMFWYRQDPGLGLRLIYFSYDVKMKEKGDIPEGYSVSREKKERFSLILESASTNQTSMYLCASSPHRGPNTIYFGEGSWLTVV.

The chain is built from TRBV10-3 and TRBJ2-7; maybe TRBD2 (6 bases). The CDR3 has 12 amino acids. The germline V gene encodes CDR1 ENHRY and CDR2 SYGVKD. V lost 8 bases, J lost 4 bases, and 12 bases lay in between. For the CDR3, the DNA is TGTGCCATCGGGAGGACATTTTACGAGCAGTACTTC. It is translated as CAIGRTFYEQYF.

The V gene is TRBV5-1, the J gene TRBJ2-7; D gene ambiguous. Trimming shortened V by 3 bases and J by 4 bases, and 8 bases separated the two germline ends. This CDR3 has 12 amino acids. The germline V gene has CDR1 SGHRS and CDR2 YFSETQ. The CDR3: CASSSDGYEQYF. CDR3 bases: TGCGCCAGCAGCTCTGACGGGTACGAGCAGTACTTC. Together with reference TRBV5-1 and TRBJ2-7, the CDR3 gives the full variable domain: KAGVTQTPRYLIKTRGQQVTLSCSPISGHRSVSWYQQTPGQGLQFLFEYFSETQRNKGNFPGRFSGRQFSNSRSEMNVSTLELGDSALYLCASSSDGYEQYFGPGTRLTVT.

Only a few counts were recorded for this clone. The chain carries TRBV19 and TRBJ2-5; the match to TRBD1 covers 8 bases. This CDR3 spans 14 amino acids. The germline V gene encodes CDR1 LNHDA and CDR2 SQIVND (reference sequence). After removal of 5 bases from V and 5 bases from J, the junction contained 7 bases not matched to a gene. CDR3 DNA: TGTGCCAGTAGTCTATCAGGGGGCCGGGAGACCCAGTACTTC. Translated, it gives CASSLSGGRETQYF.

The J gene is TRBJ1-4, the V gene TRBV29-1, with 7 bases aligning to TRBD1. The CDR3 totals 14 residues. Trimming removed 7 bases from V and 7 bases from J; junction bases left unmatched: 12. Per the germline V gene, CDR1 is SQVTM and CDR2 is ANQGSEA. The CDR3 DNA sequence: TGCAGCGCGATAGGGGGCGCTATTGGTGAAAAACTGTTTTTT. It specifies CSAIGGAIGEKLFF.

This rearrangement joins TRBV5-4 to TRBJ2-1; 11 nucleotides line up with TRBD2. Germline V gene lookup returns CDR1 SGHNT and CDR2 YYREEE (reference sequence). With V trimmed by 4 bases and J by 4 bases, 4 bases remained unmatched. The CDR3 covers 15 residues. CDR3 coding DNA: TGTGCCAGCAGCCTCGGGACTAGCGGATACAATGAGCAGTTCTTC. Translated, it gives CASSLGTSGYNEQFF.

The chain is built from TRBV7-9 and TRBJ2-5; 8 bases fit TRBD1. Germline values: CDR1 SEHNR, CDR2 FQNEAQ (reference sequence). There are 16 residues in the CDR3. The V and J ends lost 8 bases and 0 bases, in that order; junction bases with no gene match: 11. The CDR3 bases are TGTGCCAGCGCAGGGGGCGGTTGGTCTAACCAAGAGACCCAGTACTTC. Residues: CASAGGGWSNQETQYF.

The rearrangement uses TRBV19 and TRBJ2-2; 9 positions agree with TRBD1. CDR1 LNHDA and CDR2 SQIVND come from the germline V gene (reference sequence). The CDR3 is made up of 15 amino acids. Losses at the gene ends were 1 base for V and 6 bases for J; bases not matched to a gene: 3. The CDR3 nucleotides read TGTGCCAGTAGTATAGGGACAGGGGTACCCGGGGAGCTGTTTTTT. Translating it yields CASSIGTGVPGELFF.

The rearrangement joins TRBV5-4 to TRBJ1-2; the match to TRBD1 covers 8 bases. V shed 5 bases and J 4 bases; nucleotides not matched to a gene: 7. Germline CDR1 is SGHNT and CDR2 is YYREEE (reference sequence). The CDR3 length is 14 residues. CDR3 loop: CASRLDRDPYGYTF. CDR3 DNA: TGTGCCAGCAGACTGGACAGGGACCCCTATGGCTACACCTTC.

The chain has TRBV4-2 and TRBJ2-1; 10 positions agree with TRBD2. The CDR3 length is 16 residues. Germline CDR1 and CDR2: LGHNA and YNFKEQ. After removal of 4 bases from V and 2 bases from J, the junction contained 5 bases not matched to a gene. CDR3 protein: CASSPASGSPYNEQFF. For the CDR3, the DNA is TGTGCCAGCAGCCCGGCTAGCGGGAGTCCCTACAATGAGCAGTTCTTC.

The J gene is TRBJ1-2, the V gene TRBV4-3, with 8 nucleotides matching TRBD1. This CDR3 is built from 14 residues. Trimming removed 0 bases from V and 8 bases from J; junction bases left unmatched: 5. Germline lookup yields CDR1 LGHNA and CDR2 YSLEER. The CDR3 DNA follows: TGCGCCAGCAGCCAAGATCCCAGGGGGCACGGCTACACCTTC. Translated: CASSQDPRGHGYTF.

Concerning this clone itself: A read error may produce the germline difference seen at one junction end. The chain combines TRBV7-7 with TRBJ2-2; a possible D gene is TRBD2 (5 bases). The germline V gene encodes CDR1 SSHAT and CDR2 FNYEAQ (reference sequence). The CDR3 runs to 14 residues. The CDR3 is CASSLGGFTGELFF. CDR3 nucleotides: TGTGCTAGCAGCTTAGGCGGGTTCACCGGGGAGCTGTTTTTT.

This clone was counted once. V is TRBV14 and J is TRBJ2-2; 9 bases map to TRBD2. CDR1 and CDR2 from the germline V gene are SGHDN and FVKESK. CDR3 length: 16 residues. J was trimmed by 4 bases and V by 0 bases; bases with no gene match: 3. CDR3 residues: CASSQDSSGATGELFF. The DNA for the CDR3 is TGTGCCAGCAGCCAAGATTCTAGCGGGGCCACCGGGGAGCTGTTTTTT.

This chain links TRBV7-9 with TRBJ2-2, with 7 bases that match TRBD1. Germline assignment: CDR1 SEHNR and CDR2 FQNEAQ (reference sequence). The CDR3 is 15 residues long. Germline trimming cut 4 bases from V and 2 bases from J; bases unmatched to any gene: 4. DNA of the CDR3: TGTGCCAGCAGCTCCGGACAGGACAACACCGGGGAGCTGTTTTTT. As protein: CASSSGQDNTGELFF.

The chain carries TRBV19 and TRBJ1-3; D is possibly TRBD1 (5 bases). Trimming cost V 7 bases and J 4 bases, with 8 bases left between them. CDR3 length: 12 amino acids. The germline V gene encodes CDR1 LNHDA and CDR2 SQIVND (reference sequence). The CDR3 nucleotides read TGTGCCAGTACAGGGTTCGGAAACACCATATATTTT. It codes for CASTGFGNTIYF. Complete variable domain (other parts from reference TRBV19 and TRBJ1-3): DGGITQSPKYLFRKEGQNVTLSCEQNLNHDAMYWYRQDPGQGLRLIYYSQIVNDFQKGDIAEGYSVSREKKESFPLTVTSAQKNPTAFYLCASTGFGNTIYFGEGSWLTVV.

The chain combines TRBV29-1 with TRBJ2-5; D not certain. The CDR3 consists of 12 residues. V was pared by 0 bases and J by 5 bases, with 7 bases between. Germline CDR1 is SQVTM and CDR2 is ANQGSEA. The CDR3 nucleotides are TGCAGCGTTGAAGAATTCGGGGAGACCCAGTACTTC. Translating gives CSVEEFGETQYF. The whole variable domain, remainder taken from reference TRBV29-1 and TRBJ2-5, is SAVISQKPSRDICQRGTSLTIQCQVDSQVTMMFWYRQQPGQSLTLIATANQGSEATYESGFVIDKFPISRPNLTFSTLTVSNMSPEDSSIYLCSVEEFGETQYFGPGTRLLVL.

This rearrangement joins TRBV25-1 to TRBJ1-6, with 12 bases that match TRBD1. CDR3 size: 17 residues. CDR1 MGHDK and CDR2 SYGVNS come from the germline V gene. V lost 6 bases to trimming and J lost 5 bases; unmatched junction nucleotides: 8. The DNA of the CDR3 is TGTGCCAGCAGCCCCTGGGACAGGGGGCGGAATAATTCACCCCTCCACTTT. This encodes CASSPWDRGRNNSPLHF.

The CDR3 loop is CSARGNTEAFF. DNA of the CDR3: TGCAGTGCTCGGGGGAACACTGAAGCTTTCTTT. The chain recombines TRBV20-1 with TRBJ1-1; the D is unclear. V gave up 5 bases and J gave up 1 base, with 5 bases separating them. Germline CDR1 reads DFQATT; CDR2 reads SNEGSKA (reference sequence). The CDR3 runs to 11 residues.

CDR3 amino acids: CASSLSSGNYGYTF. The CDR3 DNA reads TGTGCCAGCAGCTTATCCTCAGGAAACTATGGCTACACCTTC. The chain has TRBV7-3 and TRBJ1-2; D ambiguous. The length of the CDR3 is 14 residues. The ends were cut back, 2 bases at V and 2 bases at J, with 9 bases in the middle. Germline-derived CDR1 and CDR2 are SGHTA and FQGTGA.

V usage is TRBV13 and J usage is TRBJ2-4; D may be TRBD1 (6 bases). The CDR3 spans 18 residues. Trimming shortened V by 3 bases and J by 3 bases, and 21 bases separated the two germline ends. Germline-derived CDR1 and CDR2 are PRHDT and FYEKMQ (reference sequence). The CDR3 nucleotides read TGTGCCAGCAGCTTGGCCCCCAGGGGCCCAACCTTCAAAAACATTCAGTACTTC. Its translation: CASSLAPRGPTFKNIQYF.

V usage is TRBV10-3 and J usage is TRBJ2-3; TRBD2 matches at 9 bases. This CDR3 contains 15 residues. Germline V gene sequence: CDR1 ENHRY, CDR2 SYGVKD. V trimming: 10 bases; J trimming: 3 bases; junction bases outside the gene matches: 11. CDR3 amino acids: CATRRGSGRTDTQYF. CDR3 DNA sequence: TGTGCCACCCGACGGGGTAGCGGGAGAACAGATACGCAGTATTTT.

This clone was seen only once. The chain employs TRBV9 and TRBJ2-1, with 8 nucleotides matching TRBD2. Germline V gene sequence: CDR1 SGDLS, CDR2 YYNGEE. There are 16 residues in the CDR3. V lost 0 bases, J lost 0 bases, and 2 bases stayed unmatched. The CDR3 DNA sequence: TGTGCCAGCAGCGTAGGCAGCGGGAGCTCCTACAATGAGCAGTTCTTC. This codes for CASSVGSGSSYNEQFF.

This clone has more than one count but fewer than ten. The chain carries TRBV6-5 and TRBJ1-1; 9 bases are a match to TRBD1. V lost 7 bases, J lost 3 bases, and 9 bases stayed unmatched. CDR3 size: 15 residues. From germline, CDR1 is MNHEY and CDR2 SVGAGI. Here the CDR3 reads CASKTGGLRDTEAFF. The DNA of the CDR3 is TGTGCCAGCAAGACAGGGGGTCTACGGGACACTGAAGCTTTCTTT.

This sequence joins TRBV5-1 and TRBJ1-2, with 10 bases fitting TRBD1. This CDR3 is built from 14 residues. Germline CDR1 reads SGHRS; CDR2 reads YFSETQ. Germline trimming cut 0 bases from V and 8 bases from J; bases unmatched to any gene: 4. The DNA for the CDR3 is TGCGCCAGCAGCTTGGCCGGGGACAGGGGAGGCTACACCTTC. Its translation: CASSLAGDRGGYTF.

The chain recombines TRBV19 with TRBJ1-4; D remains ambiguous. V lost 10 bases to trimming and J lost 7 bases, with 10 bases between them. The CDR3 loop spans 11 amino acids. Germline CDR1 LNHDA, CDR2 SQIVND (reference sequence). CDR3 nucleotide sequence: TGTGCCACCGCTAATGGTGAAAAACTGTTTTTT. This sequence encodes CATANGEKLFF.

The J gene is TRBJ2-1, the V gene TRBV11-1; 7 nucleotides line up with TRBD2. From germline, CDR1 is SGHAT and CDR2 FQDESV (reference sequence). With 5 bases clipped from V and 12 bases from J, the junction kept 22 bases outside the gene matches. The CDR3 consists of 17 residues. DNA for the CDR3: TGTGCCAGCAGCCGCGTTATGGGGGACGCGCTGGGCGGGGGGCAGTTCTTC. Protein product: CASSRVMGDALGGGQFF.

The V and J genes are TRBV2 and TRBJ1-2; TRBD1 aligns across 8 bases. Germline V gives CDR1 SNHLY, CDR2 FYNNEI. CDR3 size: 15 residues. V lost 6 bases to trimming and J lost 4 bases; unmatched junction nucleotides: 10. This CDR3 is CASSRQGTQTYGYTF. The CDR3 nucleotides are TGTGCCAGCAGCAGACAGGGGACCCAGACCTATGGCTACACCTTC.

The rearrangement joins TRBV11-2 to TRBJ1-2, with 10 bases lining up with TRBD1. This CDR3 spans 17 amino acids. The junction had 9 bases not matched to a gene; V was cut back by 2 bases and J by 3 bases. From germline, CDR1 is SGHAT and CDR2 FQNNGV. CDR3 protein: CASSLSIDGTGDYGYTF. CDR3 nucleotides: TGTGCCAGCAGCTTATCGATCGACGGGACAGGGGACTATGGCTACACCTTC.

This sequence joins TRBV4-3 and TRBJ2-5, with 8 nucleotides matching TRBD2. Trimming removed 1 base from V and 0 bases from J; junction bases left unmatched: 4. The CDR3 is made up of 16 amino acids. Germline CDR1 LGHNA, CDR2 YSLEER. The CDR3 here is CASSQGLAPYQETQYF. Here the CDR3 DNA reads TGCGCCAGCAGCCAAGGACTAGCGCCCTACCAAGAGACCCAGTACTTC.

V usage is TRBV4-3 and J usage is TRBJ1-4; D is ambiguous. CDR1 is LGHNA and CDR2 is YSLEER in the germline V gene. Trimming pared 0 bases from V and 7 bases from J, leaving 12 bases between. The CDR3 runs 15 residues. CDR3 bases: TGCGCCAGCAGCCAAGACCGGGGAGGGTTTGAAAAACTGTTTTTT. Translating it yields CASSQDRGGFEKLFF.

CDR3 bases: TGCAGCGTTTCCTACGGGACAGGGTTCAGCGTTGAGCAGTTCTTC. Protein: CSVSYGTGFSVEQFF. The V gene is TRBV29-1, the J gene TRBJ2-1; 9 nucleotides align to TRBD1. J was trimmed by 9 bases and V by 5 bases; bases with no gene match: 14. This CDR3 region has 15 residues. Germline CDR1 is SQVTM and CDR2 is ANQGSEA.

The rearrangement joins TRBV18 to TRBJ2-1, with D perhaps matching TRBD2 (6 bases). V shed 6 bases and J shed 0 bases, with 12 bases lying between them. CDR1 KGHSH and CDR2 LQKENI come from the germline V gene. The CDR3 consists of 15 residues. The CDR3 bases are TGTGCCAGCTCCCTTGGAGGGGCCTCCTACAATGAGCAGTTCTTC. Translating gives CASSLGGASYNEQFF.